One sample yielded the 11 T cell receptor beta chains listed below, sequenced in a study of blood T cell repertoires in COVID-19. Here immunoSEQ multiplex PCR was the method, and the copy in TCRdb shows in-frame clones only, minus some. The data contain roughly 81,000 clones, approximately 88% of them singletons. Specimen: peripheral blood. Receptor source: a man aged 30 to 39 with acute or convalescent COVID-19.

The rearrangement uses TRBV28 and TRBJ1-5, with D uncertain. V was pared by 6 bases and J by 6 bases, with 12 bases between. The CDR3 length is 13 residues. Germline V gene lookup returns CDR1 MDHEN and CDR2 SYDVKM. CDR3 bases: TGTGCCAGCAGGGGAGTGTTTGGTCAGCCCCAGCATTTT. Protein sequence: CASRGVFGQPQHF.

The rearrangement links TRBV29-1 to TRBJ2-6, with D uncertain. CDR1 SQVTM and CDR2 ANQGSEA come from the germline V gene. With 5 bases removed from V and 2 bases from J, the gap between germline ends came to 10 bases. CDR3 length: 14 residues. Written as DNA, the CDR3 is TGCAGCGTTAGGAGTTCAACTGGGGCCAACGTCCTGACTTTC. This encodes CSVRSSTGANVLTF.

This chain joins TRBV5-4 and TRBJ2-1; 9 bases match TRBD2. The germline V gene has CDR1 SGHNT and CDR2 YYREEE (reference sequence). This CDR3 is 16 amino acids long. Trimming cost V 2 bases and J 1 base; bases outside gene matches: 4. CDR3 sequence (DNA): TGTGCCAGCAGCTTTGTAGCGGGAGAGTCCTACAATGAGCAGTTCTTC. Translation gives CASSFVAGESYNEQFF. The entire variable domain, with the rest obtained from reference TRBV5-4 and TRBJ2-1, is as follows: ETGVTQSPTHLIKTRGQQVTLRCSSQSGHNTVSWYQQALGQGPQFIFQYYREEENGRGNFPPRFSGLQFPNYSSELNVNALELDDSALYLCASSFVAGESYNEQFFGPGTRLTVL.

Comments on this clone: Relative to the germline gene, one junction end is altered; a read error may explain this. V is TRBV28 and J is TRBJ1-5; 9 bases are shared with TRBD1. This CDR3 spans 16 amino acids. Looked up from germline, CDR1 is MDHEN and CDR2 is SYDVKM. CDR3 residues: CASGLNRGLGNQPQHF. CDR3 coding DNA: TGTGCCAGCGGTTTAAACAGGGGGCTTGGCAATCAGCCCCAGCATTTT.

The V and J genes are TRBV7-3 and TRBJ2-3; 8 nucleotides align to TRBD2. The CDR3 contains 15 residues. Germline lookup yields CDR1 SGHTA and CDR2 FQGTGA. V lost 5 bases, J lost 1 base, and 5 bases stayed unmatched. CDR3 sequence: CASSQTSGRTDTQYF. In DNA, the CDR3 is TGTGCCAGCAGCCAAACTAGCGGCCGCACAGATACGCAGTATTTT.

The rearrangement joins TRBV30 to TRBJ2-6; no clear D. The CDR3 extends over 13 amino acids. Trimming pared 7 bases from V and 0 bases from J, leaving 7 bases between. Germline CDR1 reads GTSNPN; CDR2 reads SVGIG (reference sequence). CDR3 sequence reads: CASKFSGANVLTF. Here the CDR3 DNA reads TGTGCCTCAAAATTCTCTGGGGCCAACGTCCTGACTTTC.

The chain links TRBV7-2 to TRBJ1-6; D not resolved. V lost 4 bases, J lost 13 bases, and 14 bases lay in between. The germline V gene encodes CDR1 SGHTA and CDR2 FQGNSA. This CDR3 region has 13 residues. CDR3 DNA: TGTGCCAGCAGCTCACCATCGGTCGGGCCCCTCCACTTT. This translates into CASSSPSVGPLHF. Full variable domain (rest looked up from reference TRBV7-2 and TRBJ1-6): GAGVSQSPSNKVTEKGKDVELRCDPISGHTALYWYRQSLGQGLEFLIYFQGNSAPDKSGLPSDRFSAERTGGSVSTLTIQRTQQEDSAVYLCASSSPSVGPLHFGNGTRLTVT.

The count of this clone is one. As DNA, the CDR3 is TGTGCCAGCAGTGAAACTTTAAGACTAGCGGGCGACACAGATACGCAGTATTTT. Translation: CASSETLRLAGDTDTQYF. The gene calls are TRBV6-4 and TRBJ2-3; 10 nucleotides align to TRBD2. Germline V gene sequence: CDR1 MRHNA, CDR2 SNTAGT. J lost 2 bases, V lost 3 bases, and 11 bases had no gene match. The CDR3 is made up of 18 amino acids.

The chain uses TRBV19 and TRBJ1-2, with 7 positions matching TRBD1. Germline V gives CDR1 LNHDA, CDR2 SQIVND (reference sequence). The CDR3 sequence is 15 residues long. Unmatched junction bases numbered 8, after V lost 7 bases and J lost 0 bases. The CDR3 sequence is CASTSFGTANYGYTF. The CDR3 nucleotides are TGTGCCAGTACCAGTTTCGGGACAGCTAACTATGGCTACACCTTC.

The chain joins TRBV2 to TRBJ2-7; no clear D gene. CDR1 is SNHLY and CDR2 is FYNNEI in the germline V gene. The CDR3 loop spans 12 amino acids. The ends were cut back, 5 bases at V and 3 bases at J, with 8 bases in the middle. CDR3 sequence (DNA): TGTGCCAGCAGTCAAGACGGCTACGAGCAGTACTTC. Its protein is CASSQDGYEQYF.

The chain carries TRBV5-5 and TRBJ2-3, with no clear D. Germline values: CDR1 SGHKS, CDR2 YYEKEE (reference sequence). This CDR3 spans 13 amino acids. Trimming took off 0 bases at V and 6 bases at J, with 8 bases between the two ends. The CDR3 bases are TGTGCCAGCAGCTTGGCTGCAGTGGATACGCAGTATTTT. This gives the protein CASSLAAVDTQYF.